The 3 T cell receptor beta chains below come from one sample, sequenced in a study of blood T cells in healthy people across ages. With a J-beta primer mix and a sample-barcoded 5' primer, a second PCR ran 7 to 11 cycles. TCRdb fed the 5' RACE reads into MiXCR, producing one record per CDR3 protein. The sample has 1.2 million to 1.5 million distinct CDR3 sequences; approximately 59% are singletons. The sample was blood. Every receptor here comes from a man younger than 35 in good health.

The rearrangement uses TRBV20-1 and TRBJ2-3, with 7 positions matching TRBD1. Germline assignment: CDR1 DFQATT and CDR2 SNEGSKA (reference sequence). The CDR3 sequence is 13 residues long. Trimming cost V 6 bases and J 6 bases; bases outside gene matches: 9. CDR3 in DNA: TGCAGTGCAAGGGGACAGTGGGCGGATACGCAGTATTTT. Its protein is CSARGQWADTQYF.

This sequence joins TRBV7-2 and TRBJ1-6, with D tentatively TRBD1 (5 bases). Trimming took off 1 base at V and 9 bases at J, with 13 bases between the two ends. Germline V gene sequence: CDR1 SGHTA, CDR2 FQGNSA. This CDR3 contains 15 residues. The CDR3, as DNA: TGTGCCAGCAGCTTAGGGTTGGGGGTGGGTTCACCCCTCCACTTT. Protein sequence: CASSLGLGVGSPLHF. Based on the CDR3 plus reference TRBV7-2 and TRBJ1-6, the full variable domain is GAGVSQSPSNKVTEKGKDVELRCDPISGHTALYWYRQSLGQGLEFLIYFQGNSAPDKSGLPSDRFSAERTGGSVSTLTIQRTQQEDSAVYLCASSLGLGVGSPLHFGNGTRLTVT.

The J gene is TRBJ2-7, the V gene TRBV6-5; no firm D call. From germline, CDR1 is MNHEY and CDR2 SVGAGI. The CDR3 loop spans 16 amino acids. V was trimmed by 2 bases and J by 1 base, leaving 15 bases between them. This CDR3 is CASSYGYGVGSYEQYF. Here the CDR3 DNA reads TGTGCCAGCAGTTACGGGTATGGTGTGGGTTCCTACGAGCAGTACTTC.